This T cell receptor beta chain was captured in a study of CDR3 diversity in severe acne. TCRdb reprocessed the PCR reads with MiXCR, giving one entry per CDR3 protein. The sample contains over 100,000 distinct CDR3 sequences, about half of which appear only once. Sequenced sample: blood. This clonotype was sampled from a male donor with acne.

CDR3 in amino acids: CATSDPGGGFDTGELFF. Here the CDR3 DNA reads TGTGCCACCAGTGACCCCGGGGGGGGGTTCGACACCGGGGAGCTGTTTTTT. The J gene is TRBJ2-2, the V gene TRBV24-1, with TRBD2 matching over 8 bases. V was clipped by 4 bases and J by 3 bases; unmatched bases: 9. This CDR3 has 17 amino acids. The germline V gene has CDR1 KGHDR and CDR2 SFDVKD.